The next 25 T cell receptor beta chains were all read from a single sample in a study of shared clonotypes between healthy human individuals. TCRdb's table, derived via immunoSEQ multiplex PCR, lists solely in-frame clones and lacks some. The table lists around 690,000 clones, about nine tenths of them singletons. Source material: memory CD8+ T cells from PBMCs. The sample's subset: CD45RO+ cells pooled with CCR7-negative TemRA cells. These receptors all come from a man aged 18 to 30 in good health. Some clones in this sample may be carry-over from other donors' samples.

The chain carries TRBV21-1 and TRBJ2-4; TRBD1 reflects the table's D call only, with no check against the DNA. TRBV21-1 is an annotated pseudogene. The CDR3 has 20 residues. The CDR3 region has the DNA TGTGCCAGCAGCAAAGCTTGCGGGACAGGGAGAGAACTAGCCAAAAACATTCAGTACTTC. Translated, it gives CASSKACGTGRELAKNIQYF.

V gene TRBV19 combines with J gene TRBJ1-1, with 9 bases fitting TRBD1. The CDR3 is 17 amino acids. V was pared by 6 bases and J by 3 bases, with 14 bases of the junction left unmatched. Per the germline V gene, CDR1 is LNHDA and CDR2 is SQIVND (reference sequence). The CDR3 region is CASRTRQGGTRDTEAFF. CDR3 nucleotide sequence: TGTGCCAGTAGGACCCGACAGGGGGGCACCCGGGACACTGAAGCTTTCTTT.

The J gene is TRBJ2-7, the V gene TRBV27, with TRBD1 identical over 9 bases. Per germline, CDR1 MNHEY and CDR2 SMNVEV (reference sequence). J gave up 0 bases and V 2 bases, and 2 bases lay outside the gene matches. This CDR3 is 15 amino acids long. The CDR3 coding sequence is TGTGCCAGCAGTTTAGACAGGGGGGCCTCCTACGAGCAGTACTTC. Translated, it gives CASSLDRGASYEQYF.

The V call is TRBV5-1, the J call TRBJ1-5; D might be TRBD1 (5 bases). The CDR3 extends over 15 amino acids. Trimming removed 4 bases from V and 2 bases from J, with 13 bases in between. Germline assignment: CDR1 SGHRS and CDR2 YFSETQ. CDR3 sequence: CASSPRVGGNQPQHF. In DNA form, the CDR3 reads TGCGCCAGCAGCCCCCGGGTGGGGGGCAATCAGCCCCAGCATTTT.

V usage is TRBV13 and J usage is TRBJ2-5; TRBD2 is a possible D gene (5 bases). Germline V gene data show CDR1 as PRHDT and CDR2 as FYEKMQ (reference sequence). The CDR3 extends over 13 amino acids. V was cut by 3 bases and J by 2 bases, with 7 bases left in between. Here the CDR3 reads CASSFREQETQYF. The CDR3 coding sequence is TGTGCCAGCAGCTTTCGGGAACAAGAGACCCAGTACTTC.

The chain couples TRBV19 to TRBJ2-2; D unclear. The CDR3 runs 12 residues. Per germline, CDR1 LNHDA and CDR2 SQIVND (reference sequence). Trimming took off 7 bases at V and 6 bases at J, with 9 bases between the two ends. The CDR3, as DNA: TGTGCCAGTATTACGGGTCCCGGGGAGCTGTTTTTT. It specifies CASITGPGELFF.

This clone was seen once. Other nucleotide sequences from this sample produce the same CDR3. CDR3 bases: TGTGCCAGCAGCCTAGGGACAGCCTACGAGCAGTACTTC. Amino acids: CASSLGTAYEQYF. The chain combines TRBV7-9 with TRBJ2-7; TRBD1 matches 7 bases. This CDR3 has 13 amino acids. CDR1 SEHNR and CDR2 FQNEAQ come from the germline V gene (reference sequence). The V gene end was trimmed by 5 bases and the J gene end by 2 bases; junction bases not matched to a gene: 3.

The chain is built from TRBV7-9 and TRBJ2-4, with 10 bases identical to TRBD1. From germline, CDR1 is SEHNR and CDR2 FQNEAQ (reference sequence). CDR3 length: 16 amino acids. V shed 3 bases, J shed 1 base, and the junction held 3 bases outside the gene matches. CDR3 coding DNA: TGTGCCAGCAGCTTGACAGGGGGCTGGGCCAAAAACATTCAGTACTTC. This sequence encodes CASSLTGGWAKNIQYF.

This clone turned up a few times. The chain joins TRBV7-6 to TRBJ2-1; TRBD2 matches at 7 bases. The V gene end was trimmed by 3 bases and the J gene end by 0 bases; junction bases not matched to a gene: 8. This CDR3 region has 17 residues. Germline CDR1 is SGHVS and CDR2 is FNYEAQ. The DNA of the CDR3 is TGTGCCAGCAGCTTGTGGGGGGGGAAAAGCTCCTACAATGAGCAGTTCTTC. Its protein is CASSLWGGKSSYNEQFF.

This chain uses TRBV9 with TRBJ2-3; 12 bases are a match to TRBD2. V shed 0 bases, J shed 4 bases, and the junction held 9 bases outside the gene matches. The CDR3 consists of 18 residues. The germline V gene encodes CDR1 SGDLS and CDR2 YYNGEE. The CDR3 is CASSVVPRLAGEADTQYF. In nucleotides, the CDR3 is TGTGCCAGCAGCGTAGTCCCCAGACTAGCGGGAGAGGCAGATACGCAGTATTTT.

The CDR3 reads CASSIGGAAGELFF. Here the CDR3 DNA reads TGTGCCAGTAGTATAGGGGGCGCGGCCGGGGAGCTGTTTTTT. The chain recombines TRBV19 with TRBJ2-2, with D perhaps matching TRBD1 (5 bases). CDR3 length equals 14 residues. The V gene's germline CDR1 is LNHDA and CDR2 SQIVND (reference sequence). Trimming stripped 1 base from V and 6 bases from J, with 9 bases between. Using reference TRBV19 and TRBJ2-2 for the parts outside the CDR3, the full variable domain is DGGITQSPKYLFRKEGQNVTLSCEQNLNHDAMYWYRQDPGQGLRLIYYSQIVNDFQKGDIAEGYSVSREKKESFPLTVTSAQKNPTAFYLCASSIGGAAGELFFGEGSRLTVL.

This sequence joins TRBV6-6 and TRBJ2-3; D is possibly TRBD1 or TRBD2 (6 bases each). Germline CDR1 reads MNHNY; CDR2 reads SVGAGI (reference sequence). V was pared by 0 bases and J by 3 bases, with 13 bases between. The CDR3 length is 16 residues. In nucleotides, the CDR3 is TGTGCCAGCAGTTACTCGGAGGGTAGGGGGACAGATACGCAGTATTTT. Its translation is CASSYSEGRGTDTQYF.

The J gene is TRBJ2-7, the V gene TRBV5-6; 7 positions agree with TRBD1. This CDR3 spans 15 amino acids. V was clipped by 5 bases and J by 1 base; unmatched bases: 9. Germline CDR1 is SGHDT and CDR2 is YYEEEE. CDR3 sequence (DNA): TGTGCCAGCAGTTATTTACCGGGACAGTCCTACGAGCAGTACTTC. Its protein is CASSYLPGQSYEQYF.

Only one count was recorded for this clone. This chain uses TRBV10-3 with TRBJ2-1; possible D gene TRBD2, 6 bases. Trimming stripped 11 bases from V and 3 bases from J, with 11 bases between. CDR3 length: 12 residues. Germline V gene data show CDR1 as ENHRY and CDR2 as SYGVKD. For the CDR3, the DNA is TGTGCCTCCTCTAGCGACTACAATGAGCAGTTCTTC. It codes for CASSSDYNEQFF.

The V call is TRBV11-2, the J call TRBJ2-7; D is possibly TRBD1 (7 bases). V lost 4 bases to trimming and J lost 3 bases, with 16 bases between them. Germline V CDR1 and CDR2: SGHAT, FQNNGV. This CDR3 comprises 15 residues. In nucleotides, the CDR3 is TGTGCCAGCAGCTCAAGACAGGGAGGCGACTACGAGCAGTACTTC. It is translated as CASSSRQGGDYEQYF.

Of note for this clone: The same CDR3 arises from other DNA sequences in this sample as well. The genes are TRBV9 and TRBJ2-2; no clear D gene. Trimming took off 3 bases at V and 2 bases at J, with 2 bases between the two ends. The CDR3 sequence is 12 residues long. CDR1 and CDR2 (germline): SGDLS, YYNGEE. CDR3 residues: CASSGNTGELFF. CDR3 sequence (DNA): TGTGCCAGCAGCGGCAACACCGGGGAGCTGTTTTTT.

A single count supports this clone. The chain recombines TRBV7-2 with TRBJ1-5; no clear D. V was clipped by 1 base and J by 2 bases, with 9 bases between them. CDR1 is SGHTA and CDR2 is FQGNSA in the germline V gene. CDR3 size: 15 residues. The CDR3 region is CASSLVSAGNQPQHF. The CDR3 DNA follows: TGTGCCAGCAGCTTAGTGTCGGCGGGCAATCAGCCCCAGCATTTT.

This clone was counted a single time. The V gene is TRBV15, the J gene TRBJ1-2; D not certain. The V end lost 2 bases, the J end lost 4 bases, and 11 bases lay between the germline ends. Germline-derived CDR1 and CDR2 are LNHNV and YYDKDF (reference sequence). This CDR3 contains 14 residues. The CDR3 DNA reads TGTGCCACCAGCAGAACGGGTCTGACCTATGGCTACACCTTC. This codes for CATSRTGLTYGYTF.

In this sample, this clone turned up once. The V and J genes are TRBV4-3 and TRBJ1-5, with 8 bases lining up with TRBD1. Germline loops: CDR1 LGHNA, CDR2 YSLEER. The CDR3 is 19 residues long. V lost 3 bases and J lost 2; bases outside the gene matches: 15. CDR3 DNA: TGCGCCAGCAGCCAGACCAGAGGGACCGGGACAGGAGGCAATCAGCCCCAGCATTTT. Translated: CASSQTRGTGTGGNQPQHF.

DNA for the CDR3: TGTGCCAGCAGCTTTGGGCACCACTCGATCAATAGCAATCAGCCCCAGCATTTT. It encodes CASSFGHHSINSNQPQHF. This chain uses TRBV12-1 with TRBJ1-5. TRBV12-1 is a documented pseudogene. The CDR3 runs 18 residues.

V gene TRBV11-2 combines with J gene TRBJ2-5; 10 bases align to TRBD2. J gave up 5 bases and V 3 bases, and 6 bases lay outside the gene matches. CDR1 and CDR2 from the germline V gene are SGHAT and FQNNGV. CDR3 length equals 15 residues. CDR3 in DNA: TGTGCCAGCAGCTTGTCTAGCGGGAGTGTGGAGACCCAGTACTTC. Its protein is CASSLSSGSVETQYF.

The gene calls are TRBV7-3 and TRBJ2-7, with D uncertain. The CDR3 sequence is 14 residues long. V lost 4 bases and J lost 2, with 12 bases in between. CDR1 and CDR2 from the germline V gene are SGHTA and FQGTGA. The CDR3 bases are TGTGCCAGCAGCTCCCCAAGCAAACCCTACGAGCAGTACTTC. Translating it yields CASSSPSKPYEQYF. The whole variable domain, remainder taken from reference TRBV7-3 and TRBJ2-7, is GAGVSQTPSNKVTEKGKYVELRCDPISGHTALYWYRQSLGQGPEFLIYFQGTGAADDSGLPNDRFFAVRPEGSVSTLKIQRTERGDSAVYLCASSSPSKPYEQYFGPGTRLTVT.

The J gene is TRBJ2-1, the V gene TRBV7-9; D gene unclear. Deletions cut 5 bases from V and 10 bases from J, with 15 bases between. CDR1 SEHNR and CDR2 FQNEAQ come from the germline V gene (reference sequence). The CDR3 is 13 amino acids. The CDR3 here is CASSPIPTDEQFF. DNA of the CDR3: TGTGCCAGCAGCCCTATCCCCACCGACGAGCAGTTCTTC. The full variable domain, completed using reference TRBV7-9 and TRBJ2-1, is DTGVSQNPRHKITKRGQNVTFRCDPISEHNRLYWYRQTLGQGPEFLTYFQNEAQLEKSRLLSDRFSAERPKGSFSTLEIQRTEQGDSAMYLCASSPIPTDEQFFGPGTRLTVL.

To note about this clone: This CDR3 is also generated by other DNA sequences in the sample. The chain links TRBV29-1 to TRBJ2-2; D call uncertain. This CDR3 is 13 amino acids long. Trimming removed 3 bases at V and 2 bases at J, with 7 bases between. CDR1 is SQVTM, CDR2 ANQGSEA, per germline. The CDR3 here is CSVEKGNTGELFF. The CDR3 DNA follows: TGCAGCGTTGAGAAGGGAAACACCGGGGAGCTGTTTTTT.

The rearrangement links TRBV27 to TRBJ2-5; 8 nucleotides line up with TRBD2. Per the germline V gene, CDR1 is MNHEY and CDR2 is SMNVEV (reference sequence). There are 16 residues in the CDR3. V shed 2 bases and J 7 bases; nucleotides not matched to a gene: 12. The CDR3, as DNA: TGTGCCAGCAGTTTAGGCCATCGGTGGCGGGGGGTGACCCAGTACTTC. The encoded protein is CASSLGHRWRGVTQYF.